Shown below are 5 T cell receptor beta chains from a single sample sequenced in a study of cytomegalovirus exposure and HLA in healthy donors. PCR employed 60 Vbeta and 13 Jbeta primers. Some clones are missing from TCRdb's copy, which holds only in-frame ones; the method was immunoSEQ multiplex PCR. The data hold about 94,000 clones, with 70% to 85% observed a single time. What was sequenced was PBMCs. The receptors come from a human donor in good health.

The chain combines TRBV7-9 with TRBJ2-7; D is unresolved. V shed 1 base and J shed 6 bases, with 10 bases lying between them. Per germline, CDR1 SEHNR and CDR2 FQNEAQ (reference sequence). The CDR3 totals 13 residues. The CDR3 DNA sequence: TGTGCCAGCAGCTTAGGAGGCCCACGCGAGCAGTACTTC. It encodes CASSLGGPREQYF.

This clone appeared a few times. The chain uses TRBV28 and TRBJ1-1; 9 bases fit TRBD1. This CDR3 is built from 13 residues. V lost 5 bases, J lost 8 bases, and 6 bases stayed unmatched. The V gene's germline CDR1 is MDHEN and CDR2 SYDVKM. The CDR3 sequence: CASSAQGALEAFF. The DNA of the CDR3 is TGTGCCAGCAGTGCACAGGGGGCCCTCGAAGCTTTCTTT.

This clone has a single count. This chain joins TRBV27 and TRBJ2-3, with 9 bases fitting TRBD1. In germline, CDR1 is MNHEY, CDR2 SMNVEV (reference sequence). This CDR3 has 16 residues. Unmatched junction bases numbered 11, after V lost 4 bases and J lost 6 bases. For the CDR3, the DNA is TGTGCCAGCAGTTCCCTGGGGGGACAGGGTAGGGATACGCAGTATTTT. The encoded protein is CASSSLGGQGRDTQYF.

J is TRBJ1-1 and V is TRBV28; D not certain. This CDR3 contains 15 residues. Looked up from germline, CDR1 is MDHEN and CDR2 is SYDVKM. V lost 6 bases and J 1 base, leaving 15 bases between the germline ends. The CDR3 reads CASSLEVGRNTEAFF. Written as DNA, the CDR3 is TGTGCCAGCAGCTTGGAGGTAGGGCGGAACACTGAAGCTTTCTTT.

This CDR3 is CATRGQGNTEAFF. In DNA, the CDR3 is TGTGCCACTCGGGGACAGGGGAACACTGAAGCTTTCTTT. This sequence joins TRBV28 and TRBJ1-1, with 9 bases aligning to TRBD1. Germline CDR1 and CDR2: MDHEN and SYDVKM. After removal of 10 bases from V and 1 base from J, the junction contained 4 bases not matched to a gene. The CDR3 consists of 13 residues.